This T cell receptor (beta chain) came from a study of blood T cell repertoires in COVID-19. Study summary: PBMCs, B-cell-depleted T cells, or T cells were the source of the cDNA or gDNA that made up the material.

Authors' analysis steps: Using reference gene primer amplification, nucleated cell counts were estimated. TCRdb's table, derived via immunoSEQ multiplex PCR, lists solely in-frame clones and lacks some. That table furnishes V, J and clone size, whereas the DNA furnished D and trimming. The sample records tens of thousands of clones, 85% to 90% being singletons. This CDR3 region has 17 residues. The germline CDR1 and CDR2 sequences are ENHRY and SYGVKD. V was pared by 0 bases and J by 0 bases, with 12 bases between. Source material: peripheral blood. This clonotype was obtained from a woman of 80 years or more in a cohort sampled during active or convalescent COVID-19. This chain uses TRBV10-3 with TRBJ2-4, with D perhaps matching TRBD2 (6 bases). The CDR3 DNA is TGTGCCATCAGTGAGTCGGCCGGGAGCGGAGCCAAAAACATTCAGTACTTC. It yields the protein CAISESAGSGAKNIQYF.